This note documents a single T cell receptor beta chain sequence. The CDR3 consists of 19 residues. Germline V lookup: CDR1 SGHDT, CDR2 YYEEEE. V lost 0 bases, J lost 2 bases, and 18 bases lay in between. The data belong to a study of blood T cell repertoires in COVID-19. Overall study: Sources were T cells, B-cell-depleted T cells, or PBMCs; the material itself was cDNA or gDNA.

How the authors handled the data: Amplifying reference gene primers gave estimates of nucleated cell counts. Clones were read by immunoSEQ multiplex PCR, and TCRdb kept only the in-frame ones, dropping some. V, J and clone size reflect that table, while D and trimming were determined from the DNA. The sample includes about 190,000 clones, approximately 87% of them seen just once. Followed over time, Seattle patients had been enrolled while infection was active. The specimen sequenced was peripheral blood. V and J are TRBV5-6 and TRBJ2-6, with D maybe TRBD1 (7 bases). The sequence derives from a woman in her sixties or seventies with COVID-19, enrolled during active disease. CDR3 DNA: TGTGCCAGCAGCTTGGTACAGGGGAGGTACGCGGCTGGGGCCAACGTCCTGACTTTC. Its translation: CASSLVQGRYAAGANVLTF. Full variable domain (rest looked up from reference TRBV5-6 and TRBJ2-6): DAGVTQSPTHLIKTRGQQVTLRCSPKSGHDTVSWYQQALGQGPQFIFQYYEEEERQRGNFPDRFSGHQFPNYSSELNVNALLLGDSALYLCASSLVQGRYAAGANVLTFGAGSRLTVL.